This T cell receptor (beta chain) was recovered during a study of blood T cell repertoires in COVID-19. Study-wide background: Italy, Spain and the United States were the sources of the convalescent and acute COVID-19 samples.

Cohort allocation depended upon clinical history that participants reported. Recovery among Cohort 3 donors was established by two negative PCRs, clearance, or symptom resolution. Trimming removed 8 bases at V and 2 bases at J, with 13 bases between. The CDR3 has 14 residues. Per germline, CDR1 LNHDA and CDR2 SQIVND (reference sequence). In the original processing: Nucleated cell counts were estimated from reference gene primer amplification. Repertoires were generated with immunoSEQ multiplex PCR, while TCRdb's copy carries only in-frame clones and drops some. For V, J and clone size, that table is used; D and trimming come from the DNA. The table shows 300,000 to 350,000 clones, with approximately 85% occurring only once.

The source of this sequence is a man between 25 and 39 years old who had recovered from COVID-19. This chain connects TRBV19 to TRBJ1-5; D remains ambiguous. Specimen: PBMCs or T cells enriched from blood (not recorded which). The CDR3 DNA reads TGTGCCAGTGTTCTCGCGGCCGGCAATCAGCCCCAGCATTTT. Its protein product is CASVLAAGNQPQHF.